These 2 T cell receptor beta chains were sequenced from one sample in a study of T-cell reconstitution after alpha-beta-depleted transplantation in children. Preparation of the TCRbeta library used unique molecular identifiers. MiXCR, run by TCRdb on the PCR reads, gives a single entry per CDR3 protein. This table holds 240,000 or so distinct CDR3 sequences, around 7.5% found once. The source was PBMCs, mostly from graft donor cells, collected 180 days after TCRalphabeta/CD19-depleted stem cell transplant. These receptors all come from a male patient younger than 18 who had a stem cell transplant for acute lymphoblastic leukemia, so the T cells may come from the graft donor.

In this sample, this clonotype turned up many times. V is TRBV7-9 and J is TRBJ2-7; D possibly corresponds to TRBD2 (6 bases). This CDR3 is built from 14 residues. Germline V CDR1 and CDR2: SEHNR, FQNEAQ (reference sequence). Trimming removed 6 bases from V and 2 bases from J, with 14 bases in between. CDR3 region: CASSSRGYTYEQYF. CDR3 nucleotides: TGTGCCAGCAGTAGCCGGGGGTATACCTACGAGCAGTACTTC.

This clonotype appeared many times. This chain links TRBV5-6 with TRBJ1-5; D is unclear. Germline values: CDR1 SGHDT, CDR2 YYEEEE. The CDR3 extends over 18 amino acids. Trimming took 1 base from V and 5 from J, leaving 22 bases between them. CDR3 residues: CASSLRGQGPALHQPQHF. CDR3 DNA sequence: TGTGCCAGCAGCTTGCGAGGGCAAGGCCCTGCCCTGCATCAGCCCCAGCATTTT.